A selection of T cell receptor beta chains follows, all from one sample in a study of T cells in Graves' hyperthyroidism and ophthalmopathy. In TCRdb, the multiplex PCR reads were re-called with MiXCR into one record per CDR3 protein. The sample contains some 600,000 distinct CDR3 sequences, approximately 15% of which appear only once. What was sequenced was blood. Every receptor here comes from a woman in her twenties or thirties with Graves' hyperthyroidism that later progressed to Graves' ophthalmopathy. Both conserved end residues are part of each CDR3.

V: TRBV5-1; J: TRBJ1-1; CDR3: CASSPRGKNTEAFF
V: TRBV30; J: TRBJ1-1; CDR3: CAWNGQLMNTEAFF
V: TRBV27; J: TRBJ1-2; CDR3: CASSLTRPRDGYTF
V: TRBV3-1; J: TRBJ2-3; CDR3: CASSQGQGGSDTQYF
V: TRBV6-1; J: TRBJ2-7; CDR3: CASRHDRGYEQYF
V: TRBV28; J: TRBJ2-7; CDR3: CASRNQSGRAYEQYF
V: TRBV27; J: TRBJ1-2; CDR3: CASSDIKGAGGLNYGYTF
V: TRBV11-2; J: TRBJ2-7; CDR3: CASSTTGTSYEQYF
V: TRBV27; J: TRBJ2-5; CDR3: CASSPHVGLVAETQYF
V: TRBV20-1; J: TRBJ2-7; CDR3: CSANFGEQYF
V: TRBV6-1; J: TRBJ2-7; CDR3: CASQQGAYEQYF
V: TRBV28; J: TRBJ2-1; CDR3: CASSPQGQGGHEQFF
V: TRBV6-1; J: TRBJ1-2; CDR3: CASRPGQAYGYTF
V: TRBV12-3/TRBV12-4; J: TRBJ2-7; CDR3: CASSPRSGQGGNEQYF
V: TRBV29-1; J: TRBJ2-7; CDR3: CSVEGTGGNEQYF
V: TRBV7-9; J: TRBJ2-7; CDR3: CASSGRTSGRAVYEQYF
V: TRBV2; J: TRBJ2-7; CDR3: CASSSPRDRSSYEQYF
V: TRBV6-1; J: TRBJ2-2; CDR3: CASSPGFMGPGELFF
V: TRBV10-1; J: TRBJ2-7; CDR3: CASSEGSGMGYEQYF
V: TRBV27; J: TRBJ2-7; CDR3: CASRGGAGTYEQYF
V: TRBV12-3/TRBV12-4; J: TRBJ2-7; CDR3: CASSLALEGRYEQYF